This T cell receptor (beta chain) originates from a study of naive and memory T cell subsets. Ligated cDNA underwent four rounds of PCR with nested alpha and beta constant region primers and SP2. Each CDR3 protein is one row after TCRdb ran MiXCR on the 5' RACE reads. The data hold tens of thousands of distinct CDR3 sequences, with 8% observed a single time. The library had UMIs added by 3' ligation of an oligonucleotide to TCR cDNA. There are 16 residues in the CDR3. CDR1 is SGHDN and CDR2 is FVKESK in the germline V gene. In this sample, this clonotype turned up many times. One junction end does not reproduce the germline sequence, and a read error may be involved.

The sequence was obtained from a female donor in good health. This chain joins TRBV14 and TRBJ1-2; 10 positions agree with TRBD1. The CDR3 DNA reads TGTGCCAGCAGCCCCTCTGACAGGGGGCATGTGTATGGCGACACCTTC. Translating gives CASSPSDRGHVYGDTF.